A single sample is the source of the 10 T cell receptor beta chains below, sequenced in a study of blood T cell repertoires in COVID-19. Sequenced by immunoSEQ multiplex PCR; TCRdb stores in-frame clones only, minus some. This table has fewer than 35,000 clones, about 85% appearing once. The material sequenced was peripheral blood. All receptors derive from a man in his sixties or seventies with acute or convalescent COVID-19.

This sequence joins TRBV7-9 and TRBJ2-7, with D possibly being TRBD2 (6 bases). Germline CDR1 reads SEHNR; CDR2 reads FQNEAQ (reference sequence). V lost 2 bases and J lost 6, with 14 bases in between. CDR3 length equals 14 residues. Written as DNA, the CDR3 is TGTGCCAGCAGCTTAACTAGCCGCCAATCCGAGCAGTACTTC. This translates into CASSLTSRQSEQYF.

The J gene is TRBJ2-2, the V gene TRBV28; 10 bases are a match to TRBD2. CDR3 size: 14 residues. Germline V gene lookup returns CDR1 MDHEN and CDR2 SYDVKM. Trimming took 6 bases from V and 5 from J; bases not matched to a gene: 3. The CDR3 bases are TGTGCCAGCAGAGGACTAGCGGCTACCGGGGAGCTGTTTTTT. Translated, it gives CASRGLAATGELFF.

The chain is built from TRBV7-2 and TRBJ2-7; D perhaps matches TRBD1 (5 bases). V was shortened by 1 base and J by 4 bases, with 8 bases between the two germline ends. Germline assignment: CDR1 SGHTA and CDR2 FQGNSA. This CDR3 is 13 amino acids long. The CDR3 bases are TGTGCCAGCAGCTTAGGGACAAAATACGAGCAGTACTTC. It specifies CASSLGTKYEQYF.

The rearrangement joins TRBV7-9 to TRBJ1-1; no definite D call. Looked up from germline, CDR1 is SEHNR and CDR2 is FQNEAQ (reference sequence). The V and J ends lost 5 bases and 3 bases respectively, with 16 bases between them. The CDR3 is made up of 15 amino acids. CDR3 sequence: CASSARLGVDTEAFF. In nucleotides, the CDR3 is TGTGCCAGCAGCGCCCGACTGGGAGTCGACACTGAAGCTTTCTTT.

Only a few counts were recorded for this clone. CDR3 loop: CASSQGTRVGTEAFF. In DNA, the CDR3 is TGCGCCAGCAGCCAAGGAACCAGGGTTGGCACTGAAGCTTTCTTT. This chain links TRBV4-1 with TRBJ1-1, with D maybe TRBD1 (5 bases). The CDR3 extends over 15 amino acids. Germline V CDR1 and CDR2: MGHRA, YSYEKL. Trimming stripped 1 base from V and 4 bases from J, with 13 bases between.

The chain links TRBV5-5 to TRBJ2-2, with D hard to call. The V end lost 4 bases, the J end lost 2 bases, and 9 bases lay between the germline ends. The CDR3 consists of 14 residues. CDR1 is SGHKS and CDR2 is YYEKEE in the germline V gene (reference sequence). The CDR3 bases are TGTGCCAGCAGCGCCGGTCCAAACACCGGGGAGCTGTTTTTT. Its protein is CASSAGPNTGELFF.

The chain links TRBV9 to TRBJ2-5, with D tentatively TRBD1 (6 bases). Germline assignment: CDR1 SGDLS and CDR2 YYNGEE. The CDR3 is 13 residues long. V lost 0 bases and J lost 7, with 10 bases in between. CDR3 nucleotide sequence: TGTGCCAGCAGCGTAGTGGACAGCGCGACCCAGTACTTC. This sequence encodes CASSVVDSATQYF.

The chain joins TRBV7-3 to TRBJ1-4, with no clear D. Germline V lookup: CDR1 SGHTA, CDR2 FQGTGA. V dropped 5 bases and J dropped 3 bases, with 10 bases sitting between them. This CDR3 is built from 14 residues. The CDR3 DNA reads TGTGCCAGCAGCGCCTCGGGAGCTAATGAAAAACTGTTTTTT. Translating it yields CASSASGANEKLFF.

The chain uses TRBV11-2 and TRBJ2-1, with 7 bases matching TRBD2. CDR1 and CDR2 (germline): SGHAT, FQNNGV. This CDR3 spans 13 amino acids. The trim removed 5 bases at V and 6 bases at J, leaving 4 bases unmatched. The CDR3 region is CASSRGVTNEQFF. CDR3 DNA sequence: TGTGCCAGCAGCCGGGGGGTAACCAATGAGCAGTTCTTC. Looking up the rest from reference TRBV11-2 and TRBJ2-1 gives the full variable domain: EAGVAQSPRYKIIEKRQSVAFWCNPISGHATLYWYQQILGQGPKLLIQFQNNGVVDDSQLPKDRFSAERLKGVDSTLKIQPAKLEDSAVYLCASSRGVTNEQFFGPGTRLTVL.

The chain uses TRBV2 and TRBJ2-3; 7 bases are shared with TRBD1. Germline assignment: CDR1 SNHLY and CDR2 FYNNEI. V shed 9 bases, J shed 6 bases, and the junction held 9 bases outside the gene matches. The CDR3 has 13 amino acids. The CDR3 loop reads CASDRDFFDTQYF. The CDR3 nucleotides are TGTGCCAGTGACAGGGATTTCTTCGATACGCAGTATTTT.